This TCR beta chain was identified during a study of blood T cells in healthy people across ages (dated by TCRdb to about 2015). With respect to the entire study: Template switching captured roughly one uniquely barcoded TCR beta cDNA molecule per two T cells in model experiments. The study measured age-related changes in TCR beta repertoire diversity using deep sequencing normalized with unique cDNA molecular identifiers. The donors were split into four age groups: young (average 16 years), middle-aged (more than 35), aged (more than 55) and long-lived (approximately 80). To avoid experimental bias, donors of different ages were distributed randomly across sequencing lanes. Two additional independent replicas of 1 million unique cDNA reads from the same blood draw were analyzed for two donors (one aged 18 to 29 and one aged 80 or older). The investigation overall reported the following: Estimates of total diversity based on one million sequenced T cells were considered lower bounds and underestimates. Observed TCR beta diversity per million T cells fell roughly linearly with age, and a significant reduction was already apparent by age approximately 40. Since profiling was done on bulk unsorted PBMCs, naive and antigen-experienced compartments could not be conclusively compared. Because the CMV infection status of the donors was unknown, age-related changes in expanded clonotypes may potentially have been confounded. A strong correlation was found between observed TCR beta diversity and the percentage of naive T cells measured by flow cytometry. The long-lived group showed more naive CD4+ T cells, fewer expanded clones and increased TCR diversity than the aged group, suggesting age selection.

The CDR3 measures 15 amino acids from cysteine to phenylalanine. Only CDR3 DNA is held: 45 bases, read in frame from base 1. Cut back by 5 bases and 6 bases, the V and J ends lie 14 bases apart. According to the germline V gene, CDR1 reads SGHAT and CDR2 reads FQNNGV. The donors were roughly 39 Caucasian individuals from Russia, aged roughly 6 to 90 years, who were systemically healthy. Each donor gave roughly 11 milliliters of peripheral blood, drawn into EDTA-treated Vacutainer tubes. Ficoll-Paque density-gradient centrifugation was used to isolate PBMCs, with at least 6.5 million per sample. Trizol reagent was used to extract total RNA from PBMCs, with at least 5.5 micrograms per sample. For every donor, flow cytometry on a PBMC aliquot measured the percentage of naive CD45RAhigh/CD27high T cells. The library was generated by 5' RACE. The second PCR ran for about 7 to 11 cycles and used a J-beta primer mix along with a sample-barcoded 5' primer. A template-switch 5' adaptor carrying 12 random nucleotides introduced a unique molecular identifier onto each TCR beta cDNA molecule. Each sample yielded at least 3 million CDR3-containing paired-end reads. First-strand cDNA was synthesized from all RNA with the Mint cDNA synthesis kit, primed by a TRBC-specific oligonucleotide. Following uracil-DNA glycosylase treatment, all cDNA underwent a first 18-cycle PCR with the universal primers M1SS and BC2_uni_R. The authors' pipeline ran thus. Normalization of each sample was performed by random selection of 1 million high-quality reads, each carrying a distinct molecular identifier. Instead of being binned into consensus sequences, reads that shared molecular identifiers were thrown out. CDR3 identification, clonotype clustering and error correction used MiTCR with a Q25 quality threshold and the strictest error-elimination algorithm. Lower-bound total TCR beta diversity was estimated with a nonparametric unseen species model using Euler transformation. Using fastp trimming at Q25 and MiXCR clonotype assembly, TCRdb reanalyzed the public sequencing data and kept in-frame beta chains. Every entry covers one CDR3 protein and lists the most common genes and DNA from its rows. The V and J calls were determined by TCRdb, not by the authors. The sample contains around 1,800,000 distinct CDR3 sequences, approximately 40% of them found a single time. Of the sample, 23% falls within the top ten clones.

This clonotype was seen many times. It has no known antigen specificity. Base qualities were left out, and no much larger clone turns up one base away. This TCR was sampled from a human donor in good health. The sample consisted of blood. The sequence joins TRBV11-2 to TRBJ1-6; there is no confident call for the D gene. This receptor has the CDR3 CASSPSGTVNSPLHF. The DNA sequence is TGTGCCAGCAGCCCTTCAGGAACGGTTAATTCACCCCTCCACTTT.